The clone carrying this T cell receptor (beta chain) appeared a few times. The data stem from a study of blood T cell repertoires in COVID-19. Study in general: Researchers got acute and convalescent COVID-19 samples from the United States, Italy and Spain. Sources were T cells, B-cell-depleted T cells, or PBMCs; the material itself was cDNA or gDNA.

Per germline, CDR1 SGHTA and CDR2 FQGNSA. This CDR3 spans 13 amino acids. Germline trimming cut 2 bases from V and 5 bases from J; bases unmatched to any gene: 1. Study processing details: Amplification of reference gene primers was used by the study to estimate nucleated cell counts. Profiled with immunoSEQ multiplex PCR; TCRdb holds only in-frame clones, not every one. V, J and clone size are taken as reported in that table, and D and trimming were inferred from the DNA itself. The sample yields around 320,000 clones, about 90% seen once. This receptor was taken from a man aged 18 to 30 with active or convalescent COVID-19. The gene calls are TRBV7-2 and TRBJ2-7, with TRBD1 matching over 9 bases. Sequencing used peripheral blood. For the CDR3, the DNA is TGTGCCAGCAGCTTATGGACAGGGGACGAGCAGTACTTC. Translation: CASSLWTGDEQYF.